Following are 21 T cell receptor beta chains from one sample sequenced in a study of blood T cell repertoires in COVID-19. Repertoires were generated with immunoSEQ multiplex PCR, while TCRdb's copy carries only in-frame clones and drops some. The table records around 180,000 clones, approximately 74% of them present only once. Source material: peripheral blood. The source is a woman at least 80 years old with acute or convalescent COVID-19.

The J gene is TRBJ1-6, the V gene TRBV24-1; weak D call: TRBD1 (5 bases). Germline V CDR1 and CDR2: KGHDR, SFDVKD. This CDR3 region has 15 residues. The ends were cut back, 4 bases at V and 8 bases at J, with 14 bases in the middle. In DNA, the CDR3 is TGTGCCACCAGTGACCGTGTCAGGGAGGATTCACCCCTCCACTTT. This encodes CATSDRVREDSPLHF.

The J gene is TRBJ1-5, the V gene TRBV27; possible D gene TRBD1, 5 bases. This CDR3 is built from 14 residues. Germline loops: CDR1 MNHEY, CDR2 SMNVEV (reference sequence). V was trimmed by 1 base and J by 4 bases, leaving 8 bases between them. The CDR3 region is CASSLYRGNQPQHF. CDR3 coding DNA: TGTGCCAGCAGTTTATATCGGGGGAATCAGCCCCAGCATTTT.

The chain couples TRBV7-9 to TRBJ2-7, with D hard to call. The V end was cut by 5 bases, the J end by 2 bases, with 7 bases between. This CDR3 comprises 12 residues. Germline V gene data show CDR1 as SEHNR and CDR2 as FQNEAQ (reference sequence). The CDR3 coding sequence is TGTGCCAGCAGCCCCAGGCCCTACGAGCAGTACTTC. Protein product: CASSPRPYEQYF.

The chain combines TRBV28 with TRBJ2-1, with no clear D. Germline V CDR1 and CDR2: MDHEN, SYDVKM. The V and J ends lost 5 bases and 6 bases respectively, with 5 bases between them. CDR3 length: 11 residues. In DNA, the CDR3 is TGTGCCAGCAGTCCATTCAATGAGCAGTTCTTC. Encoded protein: CASSPFNEQFF.

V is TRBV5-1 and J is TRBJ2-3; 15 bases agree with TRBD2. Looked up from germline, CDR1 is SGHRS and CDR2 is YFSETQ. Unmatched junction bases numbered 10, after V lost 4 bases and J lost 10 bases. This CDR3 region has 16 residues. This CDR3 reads CASSRTGLAGGPPQYF. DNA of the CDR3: TGCGCCAGCAGCCGCACTGGACTAGCGGGAGGGCCACCGCAGTATTTT.

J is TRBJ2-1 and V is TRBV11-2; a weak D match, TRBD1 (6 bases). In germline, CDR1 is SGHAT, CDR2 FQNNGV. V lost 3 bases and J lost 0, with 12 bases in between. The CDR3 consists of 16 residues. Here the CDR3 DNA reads TGTGCCAGCAGCTTCCCTGGGGACAACTCCTACAATGAGCAGTTCTTC. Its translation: CASSFPGDNSYNEQFF.

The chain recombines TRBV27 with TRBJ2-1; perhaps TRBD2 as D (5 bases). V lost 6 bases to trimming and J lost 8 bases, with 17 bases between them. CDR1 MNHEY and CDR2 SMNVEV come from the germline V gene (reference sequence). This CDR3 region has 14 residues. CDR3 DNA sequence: TGTGCCAGCAGCCAAGAAGGACTTTCGGATGAGCAGTTCTTC. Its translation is CASSQEGLSDEQFF.

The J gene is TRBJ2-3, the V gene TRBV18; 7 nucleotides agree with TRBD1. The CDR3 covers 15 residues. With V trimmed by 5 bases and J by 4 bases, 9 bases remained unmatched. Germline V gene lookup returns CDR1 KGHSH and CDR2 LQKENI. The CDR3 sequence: CASSSTEGAADTQYF. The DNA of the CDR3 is TGTGCCAGCTCATCGACCGAGGGGGCTGCAGATACGCAGTATTTT.

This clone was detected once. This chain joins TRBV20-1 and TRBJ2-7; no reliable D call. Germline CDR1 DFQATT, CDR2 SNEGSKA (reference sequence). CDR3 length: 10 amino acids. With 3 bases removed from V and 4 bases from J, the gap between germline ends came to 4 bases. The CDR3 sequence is CSASFYEQYF. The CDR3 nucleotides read TGCAGTGCTAGCTTTTACGAGCAGTACTTC.

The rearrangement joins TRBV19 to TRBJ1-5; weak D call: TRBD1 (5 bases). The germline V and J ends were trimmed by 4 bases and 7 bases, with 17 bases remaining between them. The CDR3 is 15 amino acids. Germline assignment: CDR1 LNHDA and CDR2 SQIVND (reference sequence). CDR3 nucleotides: TGTGCCAGTAGTAGCATGTGGGGGGACGGCCAGCCCCAGCATTTT. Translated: CASSSMWGDGQPQHF.

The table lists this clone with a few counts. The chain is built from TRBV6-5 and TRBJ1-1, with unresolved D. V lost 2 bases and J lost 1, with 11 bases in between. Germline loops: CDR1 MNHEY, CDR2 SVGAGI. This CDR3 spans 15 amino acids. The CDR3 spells CASSYEGGGNTEAFF. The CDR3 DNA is TGTGCCAGCAGTTACGAAGGTGGAGGGAACACTGAAGCTTTCTTT.

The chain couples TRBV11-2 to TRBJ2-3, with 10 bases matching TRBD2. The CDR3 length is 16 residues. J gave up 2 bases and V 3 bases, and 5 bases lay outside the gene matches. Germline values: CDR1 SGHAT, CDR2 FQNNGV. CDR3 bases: TGTGCCAGCAGCTTCGGACTAGCGGAAAACACAGATACGCAGTATTTT. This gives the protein CASSFGLAENTDTQYF.

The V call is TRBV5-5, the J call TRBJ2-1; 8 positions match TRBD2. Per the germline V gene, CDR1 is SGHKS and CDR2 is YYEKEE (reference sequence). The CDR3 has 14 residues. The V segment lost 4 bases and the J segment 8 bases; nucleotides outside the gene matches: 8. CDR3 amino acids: CASSPTGGWDEQFF. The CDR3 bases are TGTGCCAGCAGCCCTACGGGAGGGTGGGATGAGCAGTTCTTC.

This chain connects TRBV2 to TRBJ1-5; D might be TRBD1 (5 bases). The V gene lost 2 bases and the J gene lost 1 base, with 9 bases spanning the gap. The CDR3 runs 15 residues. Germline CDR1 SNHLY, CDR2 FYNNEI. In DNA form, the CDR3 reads TGTGCCAGCAGTGAACAGGGTACGAGCAATCAGCCCCAGCATTTT. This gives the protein CASSEQGTSNQPQHF.

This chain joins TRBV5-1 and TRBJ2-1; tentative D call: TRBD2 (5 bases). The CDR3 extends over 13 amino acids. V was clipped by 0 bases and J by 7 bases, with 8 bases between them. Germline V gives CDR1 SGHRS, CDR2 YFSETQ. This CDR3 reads CASSLGLPNEQFF. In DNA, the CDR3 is TGCGCCAGCAGCTTGGGACTACCTAATGAGCAGTTCTTC.

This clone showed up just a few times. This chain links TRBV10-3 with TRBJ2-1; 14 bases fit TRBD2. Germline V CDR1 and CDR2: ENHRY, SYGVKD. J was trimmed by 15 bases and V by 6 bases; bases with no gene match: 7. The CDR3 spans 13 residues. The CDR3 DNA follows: TGTGCCATCAGCCCGGGACTAGCGGGAGTTTTGTTCTTC. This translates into CAISPGLAGVLFF.

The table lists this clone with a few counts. The CDR3 spells CASSLGSGATNEQFF. The CDR3 DNA reads TGTGCCAGCAGCTTAGGTAGCGGGGCGACCAATGAGCAGTTCTTC. The rearrangement links TRBV5-4 to TRBJ2-1, with TRBD2 identical over 8 bases. The CDR3 has 15 amino acids. Germline assignment: CDR1 SGHNT and CDR2 YYREEE (reference sequence). The ends lost 2 bases at V and 6 bases at J; junction bases unmatched: 7. The variable domain in full, completed from reference TRBV5-4 and TRBJ2-1, reads ETGVTQSPTHLIKTRGQQVTLRCSSQSGHNTVSWYQQALGQGPQFIFQYYREEENGRGNFPPRFSGLQFPNYSSELNVNALELDDSALYLCASSLGSGATNEQFFGPGTRLTVL.

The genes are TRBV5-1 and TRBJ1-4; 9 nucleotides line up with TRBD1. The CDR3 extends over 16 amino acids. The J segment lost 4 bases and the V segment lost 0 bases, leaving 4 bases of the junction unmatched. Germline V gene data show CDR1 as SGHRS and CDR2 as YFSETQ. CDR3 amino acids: CASSLGTGVGNEKLFF. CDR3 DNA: TGCGCCAGCAGCTTGGGGACAGGGGTTGGTAATGAAAAACTGTTTTTT.

The CDR3 sequence: CASGNLAGGPGELFF. In nucleotides, the CDR3 is TGCGCCAGCGGAAACCTAGCGGGAGGGCCCGGGGAGCTGTTTTTT. The V call is TRBV5-1, the J call TRBJ2-2; 12 bases agree with TRBD2. V gave up 7 bases and J gave up 6 bases; unmatched junction bases: 7. The CDR3 loop spans 15 amino acids. Looked up from germline, CDR1 is SGHRS and CDR2 is YFSETQ.

CDR3 DNA: TGTGCCAGCAGCTCCGGGACAGGGACTTCACCCCTCCACTTT. It yields the protein CASSSGTGTSPLHF. The chain links TRBV28 to TRBJ1-6; 9 nucleotides align to TRBD1. This CDR3 is built from 14 residues. Trimming took 6 bases from V and 9 from J; bases not matched to a gene: 6. Germline assignment: CDR1 MDHEN and CDR2 SYDVKM.

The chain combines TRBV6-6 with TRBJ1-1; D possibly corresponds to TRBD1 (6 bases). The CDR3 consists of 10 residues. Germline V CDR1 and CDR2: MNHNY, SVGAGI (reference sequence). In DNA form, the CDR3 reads TGTGCTGCCCTGGGGACAGAAGCTTTCTTT. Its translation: CAALGTEAFF.